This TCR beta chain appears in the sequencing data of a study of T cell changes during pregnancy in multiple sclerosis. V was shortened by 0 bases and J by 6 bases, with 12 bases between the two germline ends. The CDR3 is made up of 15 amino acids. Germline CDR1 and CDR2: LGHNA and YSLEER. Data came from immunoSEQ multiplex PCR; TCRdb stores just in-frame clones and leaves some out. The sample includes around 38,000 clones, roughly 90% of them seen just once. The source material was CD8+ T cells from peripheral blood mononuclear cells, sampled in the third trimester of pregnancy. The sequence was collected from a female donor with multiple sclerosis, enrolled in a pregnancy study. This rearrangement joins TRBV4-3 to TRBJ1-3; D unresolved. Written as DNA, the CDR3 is TGCGCCAGCAGCCAAGACAGACTTTTTGAAAACACCATATATTTT. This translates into CASSQDRLFENTIYF.